These 5 T cell receptor beta chains were all obtained from the same sample, sequenced in a study of T cells in localized non-small cell lung cancer. Repertoires were generated with immunoSEQ multiplex PCR, while TCRdb's copy carries only in-frame clones and drops some. The data contain about 72,000 clones, approximately 84% of them seen just once; the ten biggest clones take up approximately 12%. Specimen: peripheral blood, collected before any cancer treatment. Receptor source: a female donor at least 60 years old with stage I lung adenocarcinoma.

This chain links TRBV19 with TRBJ2-1, with D unclear. V lost 5 bases and J lost 12, with 14 bases in between. Germline CDR1 and CDR2: LNHDA and SQIVND (reference sequence). The CDR3 spans 12 residues. The CDR3 protein is CASSESSRRQFF. The CDR3 bases are TGTGCCAGTAGTGAGAGCTCTCGGCGGCAGTTCTTC.

The chain combines TRBV10-1 with TRBJ2-1, with D perhaps matching TRBD2 (5 bases). The ends were cut back, 0 bases at V and 8 bases at J, with 5 bases in the middle. Germline V lookup: CDR1 WNHNN, CDR2 SYGVQD (reference sequence). The CDR3 sequence is 12 residues long. CDR3 DNA: TGCGCCAGCAGTGAGTCGGACTATGAGCAGTTCTTC. Its protein product is CASSESDYEQFF.

The V gene is TRBV7-2, the J gene TRBJ1-4, with 7 bases identical to TRBD1. Germline CDR1 and CDR2: SGHTA and FQGNSA. The J segment lost 4 bases and the V segment lost 5 bases, leaving 7 bases of the junction unmatched. This CDR3 has 15 residues. The CDR3 here is CASSPWDSSNEKLFF. DNA for the CDR3: TGTGCCAGCAGCCCCTGGGACAGCAGTAATGAAAAACTGTTTTTT.

The rearrangement joins TRBV29-1 to TRBJ1-2, with 7 bases lining up with TRBD1. This CDR3 has 17 amino acids. Germline lookup yields CDR1 SQVTM and CDR2 ANQGSEA. Trimming removed 4 bases from V and 1 base from J; junction bases left unmatched: 15. The CDR3 reads CSVVGDSQPPRNYGYTF. In DNA, the CDR3 is TGCAGCGTTGTGGGGGACAGTCAACCCCCACGTAACTATGGCTACACCTTC. Full variable domain (missing parts from reference TRBV29-1 and TRBJ1-2): SAVISQKPSRDICQRGTSLTIQCQVDSQVTMMFWYRQQPGQSLTLIATANQGSEATYESGFVIDKFPISRPNLTFSTLTVSNMSPEDSSIYLCSVVGDSQPPRNYGYTFGSGTRLTVV.

The rearrangement links TRBV5-1 to TRBJ1-5; D is unresolved. V dropped 0 bases and J dropped 3 bases, with 4 bases sitting between them. This CDR3 is 13 amino acids long. Germline V gives CDR1 SGHRS, CDR2 YFSETQ. As DNA, the CDR3 is TGCGCCAGCAGCTTGGACATCAATCAGCCCCAGCATTTT. Protein sequence: CASSLDINQPQHF.